A single T cell receptor (beta chain) is shown here with its context. Its antigen is unknown. No qualities accompany the bases; no much larger clone lies one base away. Collaborating institutions collected whole blood in K2EDTA tubes following their own protocols. For TCRbeta analysis, collaborators shipped samples as frozen whole blood, isolated PBMCs, or DNA extracted from either of those sample types. From the cysteine through the phenylalanine, the CDR3 covers 13 amino acids. The only DNA kept is the CDR3, 39 bases in frame from the first base. The germline V gene (reference sequence) sets CDR1 to SEHNR and CDR2 to FQNEAQ. V is shortened by 2 bases, J by 3 bases, and the region joining them spans 8 bases. The data were taken from a study of blood T cell repertoires in COVID-19 (dated by TCRdb to 2020 to 2021). Turning to the overall study: The collaborator samples originated in the United States, Italy and Spain and spanned the acute and convalescent phases of COVID-19. The dataset comprised deeply sampled blood TCRbeta repertoires from subjects exposed to, actively infected with, or recovered from COVID-19. Nearly every sample came with metadata listing a de-identified subject ID, COVID-19 status, age in years and sex. Where available, HLA class I and class II types were obtained from metadata supplied by the sample provider rather than from assay-based typing. The repertoires were released in a freely available public database meant as a resource for research on the immune response to SARS-CoV-2. The material from the prospective study consisted of cDNA or gDNA derived from T cells, B-cell-depleted T cells, or PBMCs. Samples were obtained from the ongoing ImmuneRACE study (first 160 participants) and from approximately 1,200 subjects provided by 6 global collaborators.

The study at large found these results: How much clinical and demographic metadata was included differed by source and by participant, and the metadata was provided uncurated.

TCRbeta CDR3 regions were amplified from genomic DNA using the immunoSEQ Assay, a bias-controlled multiplex PCR. In the original analysis: The number of nucleated cells in each sample was estimated from the amplification of reference gene primers within the assay. Sequence reads were collapsed and filtered to measure the absolute abundance of every unique TCRbeta CDR3 rearrangement. Productive Simpson clonality was computed per sample as the square root of Simpson's diversity index over productive rearrangements. In TCRdb, the immuneACCESS table is reduced to in-frame sequences with V and J assigned. These tables do not hold every clone; where another copy was compared, an unresolved V gene accounts for under half, and the others remain unexplained. V, J and clone size reflect that table, while D and trimming were determined from the DNA. The sample includes 250,000 to 300,000 clones, with more than 85% observed a single time. The ten most abundant clones make up around 3.6% of the sample.

The sample consisted of peripheral blood. This chain joins TRBV7-9 to TRBJ2-7, with no D gene named confidently. The receptor's source is a man younger than 30 with active or convalescent COVID-19. The nucleotide sequence reads as follows: TGTGCCAGCAGCTTAAGTCACAGCTACGAGCAGTACTTC. Its protein is CASSLSHSYEQYF.